These T cell receptor beta chains were read from a single sample in a study of cytomegalovirus exposure and HLA in healthy donors. Libraries were prepared by immunoSEQ multiplex PCR; TCRdb keeps only in-frame clonotypes and omits some of them. The data contain 100,000 to 150,000 clones, 80% to 90% of them seen just once; the ten biggest clones take up approximately 6%. Sequencing input: PBMCs. These receptors all stem from a woman between 40 and 50 years old in good health and CMV-seropositive. The CDR3 runs from the conserved cysteine through the conserved F or W. The order of the fields is clone size, J gene, V gene, D gene, CDR3 protein, CDR3 DNA. A D gene is named only where the DNA matches it firmly. For some rows the clone size is stated as once, few or many, or as a class when expanded; others skip it.

.,TRBJ2-1,TRBV4-1,.,CASSQVQVEQFF,TGCGCCAGCAGCCAAGTTCAGGTGGAGCAGTTCTTC
.,TRBJ1-5,TRBV28,.,CASSQGMEPQHF,TGTGCCAGCAGTCAGGGGATGGAGCCCCAGCATTTT
.,TRBJ2-5,TRBV18,.,CASSPRGDQETQYF,TGTGCCAGCTCACCTAGGGGTGATCAAGAGACCCAGTACTTC
.,TRBJ2-7,TRBV7-2,.,CASSLAGGSYEQYF,TGTGCCAGCAGCTTAGCGGGAGGTTCCTACGAGCAGTACTTC
.,TRBJ2-5,TRBV7-3,TRBD1,CASSLAYGTAQETQYF,TGTGCCAGCAGCTTAGCCTACGGGACAGCTCAAGAGACCCAGTACTTC
few,TRBJ2-7,TRBV27,TRBD1,CASSSTGYTYEQYF,TGTGCCAGCAGTTCGACAGGGTATACCTACGAGCAGTACTTC
.,TRBJ2-7,TRBV4-1,.,CASSQVESRYEQYF,TGCGCCAGCAGCCAAGTTGAGAGCAGGTACGAGCAGTACTTC
.,TRBJ2-1,TRBV25-1,TRBD2,CASSAYSSGGASSEQFF,TGTGCCAGCAGTGCTTATTCAAGCGGGGGGGCCTCAAGTGAGCAGTTCTTC
.,TRBJ2-3,TRBV19,TRBD2,CASSIGLALSTDTQYF,TGTGCCAGTAGTATCGGACTAGCGTTGAGCACAGATACGCAGTATTTT
.,TRBJ2-2,TRBV6-6,.,CASSYSEAVTGELFF,TGTGCCAGCAGTTACTCCGAGGCGGTCACCGGGGAGCTGTTTTTT
.,TRBJ1-1,TRBV5-5,.,CASSLTAGSTEAFF,TGTGCCAGCAGCCTAACGGCAGGGTCCACTGAAGCTTTCTTT
once,TRBJ2-7,TRBV28,.,CASRDTTGSQYF,TGTGCCAGCAGGGACACAACAGGGTCGCAGTACTTC
.,TRBJ1-6,TRBV12-5,.,CASGLIGVGNSPLHF,TGTGCTAGTGGTTTGATAGGGGTCGGCAATTCACCCCTCCACTTT
.,TRBJ1-5,TRBV29-1,TRBD1,CSVQTGESQPQHF,TGCAGCGTTCAGACAGGGGAAAGTCAGCCCCAGCATTTT
.,TRBJ2-1,TRBV7-6,TRBD2,CASSFLQWSGGANEQFF,TGTGCCAGCAGCTTTTTGCAGTGGAGCGGGGGGGCCAATGAGCAGTTCTTC
.,TRBJ2-7,TRBV7-6,.,CASSLEGSAFQREQYF,TGTGCCAGCAGCTTAGAAGGTTCGGCTTTCCAGAGGGAGCAGTACTTC
.,TRBJ1-1,TRBV7-9,.,CASSLGEGGTEAFF,TGTGCCAGCAGCTTAGGGGAGGGCGGCACTGAAGCTTTCTTT
.,TRBJ2-7,TRBV5-6,TRBD1,CASSLQGERRF,TGTGCCAGCAGCTTGCAGGGGGAACGGAGATTC
.,TRBJ2-7,TRBV4-1,TRBD2,CASSGGGNYEQYF,TGCGCCAGCAGTGGCGGGGGAAACTACGAGCAGTACTTC
.,TRBJ2-5,TRBV9,TRBD2,CASSVGPRGGRLETQYF,TGTGCCAGCAGCGTAGGGCCTCGGGGGGGCCGTTTGGAGACCCAGTACTTC
.,TRBJ1-1,TRBV28,.,CASHQVNTEAFF,TGTGCCAGTCATCAGGTGAACACTGAAGCTTTCTTT
.,TRBJ2-7,TRBV30,.,CAWTTGFEQYF,TGTGCCTGGACTACAGGGTTCGAGCAGTACTTC
few,TRBJ1-2,TRBV9,TRBD1,CASSVDYRGRGYTF,TGTGCCAGCAGCGTAGACTACAGGGGACGTGGCTACACCTTC
.,TRBJ1-2,TRBV7-9,TRBD1,CASSLEGAYSYGYTF,TGTGCCAGCAGCTTAGAGGGGGCTTACAGCTATGGCTACACCTTC
.,TRBJ1-2,TRBV27,TRBD1,CASSSGGAGYGYTF,TGTGCCAGCAGTTCAGGGGGCGCAGGCTATGGCTACACCTTC
.,TRBJ2-1,TRBV5-1,TRBD2,CASSLGEGSYNEQFF,TGCGCCAGCAGCTTGGGGGAGGGGTCCTACAATGAGCAGTTCTTC
.,TRBJ1-4,TRBV27,.,CASSLGPLGEKLFF,TGTGCCAGCAGTCTGGGCCCCCTTGGGGAAAAACTGTTTTTT
.,TRBJ2-2,TRBV7-6,TRBD1,CASSPRGARQGTGELFF,TGTGCCAGCAGCCCTAGGGGCGCTAGACAGGGGACCGGGGAGCTGTTTTTT
.,TRBJ1-1,TRBV7-9,TRBD1,CASSKGQGWPEAFF,TGTGCCAGCAGCAAGGGACAGGGGTGGCCTGAAGCTTTCTTT
.,TRBJ1-2,TRBV9,.,CASSPQGSGYTF,TGTGCCAGCAGCCCCCAGGGTTCTGGCTACACCTTC
.,TRBJ2-1,TRBV6-6,TRBD2,CASSYSSGGSYNEQFF,TGTGCCAGCAGTTACTCAAGCGGGGGCTCTTACAATGAGCAGTTCTTC
.,TRBJ1-5,TRBV7-2,.,CASSLGREFGDQPQHF,TGTGCCAGCAGCTTAGGGAGGGAGTTTGGGGATCAGCCCCAGCATTTT
.,TRBJ1-2,TRBV7-9,.,CASSLGDISFGYTF,TGTGCCAGCAGCTTAGGGGACATCTCATTTGGCTACACCTTC
.,TRBJ1-1,TRBV11-2,TRBD1,CASSSFRGPGTEAFF,TGTGCCAGCAGCTCTTTCAGGGGGCCGGGCACTGAAGCTTTCTTT
few,TRBJ2-7,TRBV6-5,.,CASSYSNLRELYEQYF,TGTGCCAGCAGTTACTCGAACCTCAGGGAACTTTACGAGCAGTACTTC
few,TRBJ2-1,TRBV4-3,TRBD1,CASSQEGKAGGIYNEQFF,TGCGCCAGCAGCCAAGAGGGTAAGGCAGGGGGAATTTACAATGAGCAGTTCTTC
.,TRBJ1-6,TRBV21-1,.,CASSTLLMIYNSPLHF,TGTGCCAGCAGCACACTTTTAATGATCTATAATTCACCCCTCCACTTT
.,TRBJ1-2,TRBV7-2,TRBD1,CASSPRQGYYGYTF,TGTGCCAGCAGCCCACGACAGGGCTACTATGGCTACACCTTC
.,TRBJ2-7,TRBV6-5,TRBD2,CASSYSGLAGAYEQYF,TGTGCCAGCAGTTACTCAGGACTAGCGGGAGCTTACGAGCAGTACTTC
few,TRBJ1-4,TRBV5-1,TRBD1,CASSPGQGQRGTNEKLFF,TGCGCCAGCAGCCCCGGACAGGGGCAACGGGGAACTAATGAAAAACTGTTTTTT
few,TRBJ1-5,TRBV6-1,TRBD1,CASREQGSNQPQHF,TGTGCCAGCAGGGAACAGGGGAGCAATCAGCCCCAGCATTTT
.,TRBJ2-7,TRBV29-1,TRBD2,CSVVGLAGLYEQYF,TGCAGCGTTGTTGGACTAGCGGGGCTCTACGAGCAGTACTTC
.,TRBJ2-5,TRBV9,.,CASSGTGSKETQYF,TGTGCCAGCAGCGGCACAGGGTCGAAAGAGACCCAGTACTTC
.,TRBJ1-4,TRBV9,.,CASSAAGNSNEKLFF,TGTGCCAGCAGCGCGGCAGGGAATTCTAATGAAAAACTGTTTTTT
few,TRBJ2-5,TRBV28,TRBD2,CASKASGSIKTQYF,TGTGCCAGCAAGGCTAGCGGGAGTATAAAGACCCAGTACTTC
.,TRBJ2-1,TRBV30,.,CAGGGIGRGRYNEQFF,TGTGCCGGGGGGGGGATCGGCAGGGGGCGTTACAATGAGCAGTTCTTC
.,TRBJ2-1,TRBV7-6,TRBD2,CASSLATSGIYNEQFF,TGTGCCAGCAGCTTAGCGACTAGCGGGATATACAATGAGCAGTTCTTC
.,TRBJ2-7,TRBV14,.,CASSQGLAIGEQYF,TGTGCCAGCAGCCAAGGTCTAGCGATAGGCGAGCAGTACTTC
.,TRBJ2-3,TRBV30,TRBD2,CAWSVPSGAEGTDTQYF,TGTGCCTGGAGTGTTCCTAGCGGGGCCGAAGGCACAGATACGCAGTATTTT
.,TRBJ1-2,TRBV9,.,CASSDSQGNYGYTF,TGTGCCAGCAGCGATAGCCAGGGGAACTATGGCTACACCTTC
.,TRBJ2-7,TRBV30,TRBD1,CAWSVTGADEQYF,TGTGCCTGGAGTGTAACAGGGGCGGACGAGCAGTACTTC
.,TRBJ1-6,TRBV5-4,TRBD1,CASSQTSGGRSPLHF,TGTGCCAGCAGCCAGACCTCAGGGGGCCGTTCACCCCTCCACTTT